This note documents a single T cell receptor beta chain sequence. Its antigen is as yet unknown. These data are taken from a study of shared clonotypes between healthy human individuals. The study, taken as a whole, reports: Donor scarcity curtailed the genetic and exposure-history diversity represented herein. Generation probabilities of non-shared clonotypes were lower (relative to those shared by all four donors).

Here immunoSEQ multiplex PCR was the method, and the copy in TCRdb shows in-frame clones only, minus some. The repertoire holds 2 million to 2.5 million clones, with approximately 96% as singletons. The germline CDR1 and CDR2 sequences are SGHDT and YYEEEE. The CDR3 contains 16 residues. V lost 2 bases to trimming and J lost 10 bases; unmatched junction nucleotides: 10. The V gene is TRBV5-6, the J gene TRBJ2-1, with 12 bases fitting TRBD2. The sequence came from a man aged 18 to 29 in good health. Sequenced sample: naive CD4+ T cells sorted from blood. The subset was: CD45RA+ positively selected. The CDR3 DNA follows: TGTGCCAGCAGCTTTCGGGCTAGCGGGGGGGCCGGAGAGCAGTTCTTC. Its translation is CASSFRASGGAGEQFF.